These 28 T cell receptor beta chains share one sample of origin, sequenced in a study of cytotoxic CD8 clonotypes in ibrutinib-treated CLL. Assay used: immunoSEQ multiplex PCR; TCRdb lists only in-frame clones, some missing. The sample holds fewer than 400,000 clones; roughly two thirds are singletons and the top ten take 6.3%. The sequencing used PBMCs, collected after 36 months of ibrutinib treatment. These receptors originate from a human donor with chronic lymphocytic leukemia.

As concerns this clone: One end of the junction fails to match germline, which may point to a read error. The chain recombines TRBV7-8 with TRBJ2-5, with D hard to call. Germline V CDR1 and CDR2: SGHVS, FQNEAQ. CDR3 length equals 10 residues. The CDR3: CASSLEAQYF. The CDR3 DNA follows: TGTGCCAGCAGCTTAGAGGCCCAGTACTTC.

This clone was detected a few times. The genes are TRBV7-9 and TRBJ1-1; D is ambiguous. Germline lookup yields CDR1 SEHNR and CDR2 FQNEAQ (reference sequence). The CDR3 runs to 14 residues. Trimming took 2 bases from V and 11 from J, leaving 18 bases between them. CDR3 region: CASSLSQTLAEAFF. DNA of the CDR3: TGTGCCAGCAGCTTAAGTCAAACCCTAGCGGAGGCTTTCTTT.

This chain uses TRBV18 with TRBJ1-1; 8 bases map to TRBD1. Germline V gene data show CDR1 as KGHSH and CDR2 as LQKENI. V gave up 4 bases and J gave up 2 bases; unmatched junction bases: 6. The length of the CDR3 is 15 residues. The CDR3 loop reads CASSQGQADNTEAFF. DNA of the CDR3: TGTGCCAGCTCACAGGGACAGGCGGATAACACTGAAGCTTTCTTT.

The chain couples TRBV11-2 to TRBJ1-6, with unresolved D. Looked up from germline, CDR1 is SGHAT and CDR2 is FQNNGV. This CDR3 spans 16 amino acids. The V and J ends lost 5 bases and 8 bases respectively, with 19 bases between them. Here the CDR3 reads CASSSPRLGIYSPLHF. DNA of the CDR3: TGTGCCAGCAGCAGCCCCCGGCTGGGGATCTATTCACCCCTCCACTTT.

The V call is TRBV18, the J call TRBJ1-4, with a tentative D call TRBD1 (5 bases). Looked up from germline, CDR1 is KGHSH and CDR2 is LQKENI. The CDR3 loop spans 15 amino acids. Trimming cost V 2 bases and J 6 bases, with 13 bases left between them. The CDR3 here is CASSPYRGRDEKLFF. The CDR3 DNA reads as TGTGCCAGCTCACCATACCGGGGACGGGATGAAAAACTGTTTTTT.

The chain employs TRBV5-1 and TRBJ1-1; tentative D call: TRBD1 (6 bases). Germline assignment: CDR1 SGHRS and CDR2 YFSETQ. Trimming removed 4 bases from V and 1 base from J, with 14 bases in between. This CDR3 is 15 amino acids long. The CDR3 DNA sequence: TGCGCCAGCAGCATCCGGACGGGGGCGAACACTGAAGCTTTCTTT. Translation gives CASSIRTGANTEAFF. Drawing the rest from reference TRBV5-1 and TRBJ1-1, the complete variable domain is KAGVTQTPRYLIKTRGQQVTLSCSPISGHRSVSWYQQTPGQGLQFLFEYFSETQRNKGNFPGRFSGRQFSNSRSEMNVSTLELGDSALYLCASSIRTGANTEAFFGQGTRLTVV.

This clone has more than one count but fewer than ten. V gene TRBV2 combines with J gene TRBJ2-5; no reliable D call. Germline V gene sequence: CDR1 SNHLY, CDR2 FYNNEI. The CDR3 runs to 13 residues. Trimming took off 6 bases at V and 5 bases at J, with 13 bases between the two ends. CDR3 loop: CASRYNLGETQYF. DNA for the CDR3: TGTGCCAGCAGATACAATCTAGGGGAGACCCAGTACTTC. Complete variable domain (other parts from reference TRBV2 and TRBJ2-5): EPEVTQTPSHQVTQMGQEVILRCVPISNHLYFYWYRQILGQKVEFLVSFYNNEISEKSEIFDDQFSVERPDGSNFTLKIRSTKLEDSAMYFCASRYNLGETQYFGPGTRLLVL.

The CDR3, as DNA: TGTGCCAGCAGACGTACGGGGGCAGGGCCCCAGCATTTT. Translation gives CASRRTGAGPQHF. The rearrangement uses TRBV28 and TRBJ1-5; possibly TRBD1 for D (6 bases). Trimming stripped 6 bases from V and 9 bases from J, with 15 bases between. The CDR3 spans 13 residues. Germline lookup yields CDR1 MDHEN and CDR2 SYDVKM.

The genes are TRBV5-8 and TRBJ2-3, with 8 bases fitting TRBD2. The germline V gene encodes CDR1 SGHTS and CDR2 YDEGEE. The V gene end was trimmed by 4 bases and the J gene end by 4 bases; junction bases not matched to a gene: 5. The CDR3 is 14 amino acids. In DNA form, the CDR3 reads TGTGCCAGCAGCCCGGGACTAGTGTCAGATACGCAGTATTTT. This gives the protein CASSPGLVSDTQYF. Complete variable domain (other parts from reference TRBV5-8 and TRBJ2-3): EAGVTQSPTHLIKTRGQQATLRCSPISGHTSVYWYQQALGLGLQFLLWYDEGEERNRGNFPPRFSGRQFPNYSSELNVNALELEDSALYLCASSPGLVSDTQYFGPGTRLTVL.

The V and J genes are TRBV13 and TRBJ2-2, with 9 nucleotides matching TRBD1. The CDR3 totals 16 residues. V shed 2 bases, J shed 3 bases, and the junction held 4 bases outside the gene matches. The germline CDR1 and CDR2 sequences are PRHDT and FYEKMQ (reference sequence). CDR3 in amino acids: CASSLLGQGYTGELFF. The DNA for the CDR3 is TGTGCCAGCAGCTTATTGGGACAGGGATACACCGGGGAGCTGTTTTTT.

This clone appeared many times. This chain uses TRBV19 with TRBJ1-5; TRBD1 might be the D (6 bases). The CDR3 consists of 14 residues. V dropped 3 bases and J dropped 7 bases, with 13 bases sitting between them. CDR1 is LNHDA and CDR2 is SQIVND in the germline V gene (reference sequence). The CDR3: CASSIGRGSQPQHF. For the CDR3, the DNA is TGTGCCAGTAGTATCGGCAGGGGCAGCCAGCCCCAGCATTTT.

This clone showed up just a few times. The CDR3 is CAIGQFYEQYF. Written as DNA, the CDR3 is TGTGCCATCGGACAGTTCTACGAGCAGTACTTC. J is TRBJ2-7 and V is TRBV6-1; possible D gene TRBD1, 6 bases. V lost 10 bases, J lost 3 bases, and 10 bases lay in between. Germline lookup yields CDR1 MNHNS and CDR2 SASEGT. This CDR3 is 11 amino acids long.

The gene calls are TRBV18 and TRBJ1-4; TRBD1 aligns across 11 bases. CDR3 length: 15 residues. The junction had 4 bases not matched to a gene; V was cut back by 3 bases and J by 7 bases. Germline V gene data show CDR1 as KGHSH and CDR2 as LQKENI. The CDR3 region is CASSPRTGGFEKLFF. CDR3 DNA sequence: TGTGCCAGCTCACCCAGGACAGGGGGCTTTGAAAAACTGTTTTTT.

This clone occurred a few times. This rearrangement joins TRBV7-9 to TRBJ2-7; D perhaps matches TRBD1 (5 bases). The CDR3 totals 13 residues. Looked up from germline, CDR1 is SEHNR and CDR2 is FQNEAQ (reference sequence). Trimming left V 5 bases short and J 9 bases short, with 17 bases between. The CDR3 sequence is CASSPPKGYGQYF. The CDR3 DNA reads TGTGCCAGCAGCCCCCCGAAGGGGTATGGGCAGTACTTC.

The CDR3 loop is CASSTGTSGGSYEQYF. CDR3 coding DNA: TGCGCCAGCAGCACCGGGACTAGCGGCGGCTCCTACGAGCAGTACTTC. The genes are TRBV5-1 and TRBJ2-7; TRBD2 aligns across 11 bases. CDR3 length: 16 amino acids. The germline V gene has CDR1 SGHRS and CDR2 YFSETQ. The V segment lost 4 bases and the J segment 0 bases; nucleotides outside the gene matches: 6.

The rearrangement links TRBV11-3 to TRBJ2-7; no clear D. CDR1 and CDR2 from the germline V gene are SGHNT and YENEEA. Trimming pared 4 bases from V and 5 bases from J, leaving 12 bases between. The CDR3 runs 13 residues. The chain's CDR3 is CASSYTNLDEQYF. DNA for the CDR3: TGTGCCAGCAGCTACACAAATCTGGACGAGCAGTACTTC.

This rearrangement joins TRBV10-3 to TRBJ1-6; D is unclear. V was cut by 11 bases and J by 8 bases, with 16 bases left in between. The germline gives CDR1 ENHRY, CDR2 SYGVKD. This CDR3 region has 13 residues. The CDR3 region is CASRPATDSPLHF. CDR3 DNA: TGTGCCTCTAGACCAGCTACCGATTCACCCCTCCACTTT.

The CDR3 region is CAGQIKGHRNTIYF. The DNA of the CDR3 is TGTGCCGGCCAGATTAAGGGACACAGAAACACCATATATTTT. The chain employs TRBV5-6 and TRBJ1-3, with D maybe TRBD1 (6 bases). The CDR3 covers 14 residues. CDR1 and CDR2 from the germline V gene are SGHDT and YYEEEE. The ends were cut back, 10 bases at V and 5 bases at J, with 19 bases in the middle.

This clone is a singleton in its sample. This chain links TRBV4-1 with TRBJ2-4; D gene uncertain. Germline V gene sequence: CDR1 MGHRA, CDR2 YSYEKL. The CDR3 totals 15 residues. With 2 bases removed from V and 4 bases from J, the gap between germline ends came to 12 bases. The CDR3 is CASSQPGYPKNIQYF. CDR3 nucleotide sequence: TGCGCCAGCAGCCAACCGGGCTACCCGAAAAACATTCAGTACTTC.

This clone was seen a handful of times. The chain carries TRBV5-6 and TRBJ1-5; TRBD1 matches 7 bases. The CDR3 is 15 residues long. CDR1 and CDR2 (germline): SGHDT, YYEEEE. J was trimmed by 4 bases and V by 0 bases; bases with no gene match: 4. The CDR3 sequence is CASSLAVRGNQPQHF. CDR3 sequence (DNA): TGTGCCAGCAGCTTGGCCGTCAGGGGGAATCAGCCCCAGCATTTT.

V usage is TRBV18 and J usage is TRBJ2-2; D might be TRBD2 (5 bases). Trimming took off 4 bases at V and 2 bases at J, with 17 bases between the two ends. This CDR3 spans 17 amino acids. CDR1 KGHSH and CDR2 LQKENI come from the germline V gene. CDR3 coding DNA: TGTGCCAGCTCACAACGGACGGGATTAAAAAACACCGGGGAGCTGTTTTTT. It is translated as CASSQRTGLKNTGELFF.

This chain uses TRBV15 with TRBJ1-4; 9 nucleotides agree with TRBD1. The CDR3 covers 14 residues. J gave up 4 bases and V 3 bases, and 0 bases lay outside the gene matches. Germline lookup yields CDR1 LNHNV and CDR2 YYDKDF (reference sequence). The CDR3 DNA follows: TGTGCCACCAGCAGGGACAGGGGTAATGAAAAACTGTTTTTT. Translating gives CATSRDRGNEKLFF.

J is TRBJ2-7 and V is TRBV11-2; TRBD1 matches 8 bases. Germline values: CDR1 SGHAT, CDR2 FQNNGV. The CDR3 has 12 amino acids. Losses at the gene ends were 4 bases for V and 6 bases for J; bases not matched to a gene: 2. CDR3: CASSWTGLEQYF. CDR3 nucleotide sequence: TGTGCCAGCAGCTGGACAGGGCTCGAGCAGTACTTC.

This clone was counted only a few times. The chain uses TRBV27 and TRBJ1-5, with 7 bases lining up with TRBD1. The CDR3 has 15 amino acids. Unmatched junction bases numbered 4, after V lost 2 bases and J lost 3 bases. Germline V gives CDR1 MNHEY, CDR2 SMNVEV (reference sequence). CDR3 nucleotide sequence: TGTGCCAGCAGTTTACGGACAGGCCTCAATCAGCCCCAGCATTTT. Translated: CASSLRTGLNQPQHF.

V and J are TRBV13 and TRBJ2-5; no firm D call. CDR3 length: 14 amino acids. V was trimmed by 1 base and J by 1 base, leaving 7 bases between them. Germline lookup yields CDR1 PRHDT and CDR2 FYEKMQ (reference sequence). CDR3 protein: CASSLVSAQETQYF. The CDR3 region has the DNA TGTGCCAGCAGCTTAGTTTCTGCCCAAGAGACCCAGTACTTC.

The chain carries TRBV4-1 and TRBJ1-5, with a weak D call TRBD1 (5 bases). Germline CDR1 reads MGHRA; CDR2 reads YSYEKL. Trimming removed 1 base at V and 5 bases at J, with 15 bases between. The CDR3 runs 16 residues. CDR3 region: CASSQALDIPYQPQHF. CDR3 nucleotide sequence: TGCGCCAGCAGCCAAGCTTTGGACATTCCCTATCAGCCCCAGCATTTT.

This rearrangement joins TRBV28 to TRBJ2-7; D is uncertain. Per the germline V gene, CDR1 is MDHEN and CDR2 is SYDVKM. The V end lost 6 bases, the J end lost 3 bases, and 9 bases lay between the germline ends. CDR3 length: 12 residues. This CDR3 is CASSPQVYEQYF. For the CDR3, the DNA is TGTGCCAGCAGCCCACAAGTCTACGAGCAGTACTTC.

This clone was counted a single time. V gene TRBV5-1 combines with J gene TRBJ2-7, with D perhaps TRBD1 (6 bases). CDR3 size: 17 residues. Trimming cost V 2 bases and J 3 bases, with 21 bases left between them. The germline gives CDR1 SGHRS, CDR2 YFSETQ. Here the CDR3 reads CASSFEGPTGGFYEQYF. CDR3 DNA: TGCGCCAGCAGCTTCGAGGGACCGACAGGCGGGTTCTACGAGCAGTACTTC.